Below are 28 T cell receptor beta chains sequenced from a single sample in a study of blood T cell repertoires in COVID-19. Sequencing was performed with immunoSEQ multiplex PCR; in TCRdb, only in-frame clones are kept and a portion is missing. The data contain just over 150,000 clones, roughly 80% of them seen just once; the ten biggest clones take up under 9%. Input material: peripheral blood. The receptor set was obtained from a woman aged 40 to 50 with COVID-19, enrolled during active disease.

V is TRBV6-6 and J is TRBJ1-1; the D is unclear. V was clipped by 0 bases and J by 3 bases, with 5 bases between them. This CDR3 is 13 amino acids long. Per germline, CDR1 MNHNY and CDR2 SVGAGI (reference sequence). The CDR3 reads CASSYSLDTEAFF. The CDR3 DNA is TGTGCCAGCAGTTACTCGCTAGACACTGAAGCTTTCTTT.

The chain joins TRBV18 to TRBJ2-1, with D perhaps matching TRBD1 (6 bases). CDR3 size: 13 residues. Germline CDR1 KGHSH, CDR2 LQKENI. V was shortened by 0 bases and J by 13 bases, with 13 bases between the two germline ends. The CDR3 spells CASSPPTGQNQFF. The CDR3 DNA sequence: TGTGCCAGCTCACCACCGACCGGACAGAACCAGTTCTTC.

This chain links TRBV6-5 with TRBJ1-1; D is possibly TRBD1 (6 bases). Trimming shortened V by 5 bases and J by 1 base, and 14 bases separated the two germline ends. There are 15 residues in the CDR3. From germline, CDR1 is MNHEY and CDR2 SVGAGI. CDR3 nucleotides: TGTGCCAGCAGTCGCGCCAGGACAGAGAACACTGAAGCTTTCTTT. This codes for CASSRARTENTEAFF.

Here the CDR3 reads CASREQGVVNEQFF. In nucleotides, the CDR3 is TGTGCCAGCAGGGAGCAGGGGGTGGTCAATGAGCAGTTCTTC. V usage is TRBV13 and J usage is TRBJ2-1, with 7 nucleotides matching TRBD1. Germline trimming cut 6 bases from V and 6 bases from J; bases unmatched to any gene: 8. This CDR3 is built from 14 residues. Germline V gene data show CDR1 as PRHDT and CDR2 as FYEKMQ (reference sequence).

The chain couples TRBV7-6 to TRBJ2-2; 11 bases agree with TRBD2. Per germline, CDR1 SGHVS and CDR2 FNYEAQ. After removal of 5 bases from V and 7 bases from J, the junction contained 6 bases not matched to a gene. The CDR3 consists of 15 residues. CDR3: CASSLTSGSHGELFF. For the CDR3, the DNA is TGTGCCAGCAGCCTAACTAGCGGGAGCCACGGGGAGCTGTTTTTT.

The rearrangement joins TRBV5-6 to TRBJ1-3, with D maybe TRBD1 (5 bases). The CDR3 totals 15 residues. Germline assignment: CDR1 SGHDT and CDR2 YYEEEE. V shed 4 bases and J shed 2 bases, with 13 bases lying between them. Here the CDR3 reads CASSLGLGAGNTIYF. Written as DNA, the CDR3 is TGTGCCAGCAGCCTCGGGTTAGGGGCTGGAAACACCATATATTTT.

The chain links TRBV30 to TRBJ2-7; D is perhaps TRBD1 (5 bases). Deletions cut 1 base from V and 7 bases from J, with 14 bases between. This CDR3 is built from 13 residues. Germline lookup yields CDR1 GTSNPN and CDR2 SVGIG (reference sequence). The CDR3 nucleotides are TGTGCCTGGAGTGGAGACGCCCCAGGGGAGCAGTACGTC. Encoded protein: CAWSGDAPGEQYV.

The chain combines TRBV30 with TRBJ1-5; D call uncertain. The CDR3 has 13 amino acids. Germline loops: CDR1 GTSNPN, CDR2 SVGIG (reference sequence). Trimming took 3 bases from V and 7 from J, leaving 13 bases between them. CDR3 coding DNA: TGTGCCTGGAGCCAAGGAGGTGGACAGCCCCAGCATTTT. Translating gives CAWSQGGGQPQHF.

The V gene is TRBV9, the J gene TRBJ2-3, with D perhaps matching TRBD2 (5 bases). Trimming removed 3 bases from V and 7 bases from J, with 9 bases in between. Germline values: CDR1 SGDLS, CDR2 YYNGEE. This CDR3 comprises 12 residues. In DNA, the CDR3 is TGTGCCAGCAGCGGCGCGGGTAATACGCAGTATTTT. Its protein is CASSGAGNTQYF.

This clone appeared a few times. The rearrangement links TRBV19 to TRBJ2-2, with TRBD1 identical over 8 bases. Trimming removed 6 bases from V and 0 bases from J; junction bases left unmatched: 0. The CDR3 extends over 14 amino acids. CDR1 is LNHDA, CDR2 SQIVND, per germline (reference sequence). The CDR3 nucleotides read TGTGCCAGTAGGGACAGGGCGAACACCGGGGAGCTGTTTTTT. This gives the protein CASRDRANTGELFF. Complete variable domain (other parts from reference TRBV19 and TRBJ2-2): DGGITQSPKYLFRKEGQNVTLSCEQNLNHDAMYWYRQDPGQGLRLIYYSQIVNDFQKGDIAEGYSVSREKKESFPLTVTSAQKNPTAFYLCASRDRANTGELFFGEGSRLTVL.

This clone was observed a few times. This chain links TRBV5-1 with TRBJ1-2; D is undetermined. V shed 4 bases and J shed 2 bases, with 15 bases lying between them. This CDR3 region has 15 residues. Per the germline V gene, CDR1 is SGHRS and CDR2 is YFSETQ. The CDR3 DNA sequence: TGCGCCAGCAGCCTGGTGTTGGGCATCAACTATGGCTACACCTTC. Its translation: CASSLVLGINYGYTF.

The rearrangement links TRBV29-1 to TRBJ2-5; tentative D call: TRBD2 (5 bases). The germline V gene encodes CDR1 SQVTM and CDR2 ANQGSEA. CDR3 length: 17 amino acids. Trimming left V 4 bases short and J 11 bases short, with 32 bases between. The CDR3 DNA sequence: TGCAGCGTTGTGCCACGTATCTATTTCTGTTGGGAGATATTTCAGTACTTC. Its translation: CSVVPRIYFCWEIFQYF.

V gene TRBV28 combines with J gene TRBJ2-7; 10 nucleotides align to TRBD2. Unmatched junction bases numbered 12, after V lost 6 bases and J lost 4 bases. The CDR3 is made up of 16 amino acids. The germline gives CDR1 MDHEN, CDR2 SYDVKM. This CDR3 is CASSPPPGLAPYEQYF. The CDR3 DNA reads TGTGCCAGCAGCCCCCCCCCGGGACTAGCGCCTTACGAGCAGTACTTC.

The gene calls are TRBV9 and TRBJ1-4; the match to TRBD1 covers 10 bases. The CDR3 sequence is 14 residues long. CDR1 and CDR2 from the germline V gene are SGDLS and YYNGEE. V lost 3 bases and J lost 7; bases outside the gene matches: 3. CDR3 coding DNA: TGTGCCAGCAGCGACCGGGACAGGGGTGAAAAACTGTTTTTT. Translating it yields CASSDRDRGEKLFF. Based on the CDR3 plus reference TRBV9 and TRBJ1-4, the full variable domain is DSGVTQTPKHLITATGQRVTLRCSPRSGDLSVYWYQQSLDQGLQFLIQYYNGEERAKGNILERFSAQQFPDLHSELNLSSLELGDSALYFCASSDRDRGEKLFFGSGTQLSVL.

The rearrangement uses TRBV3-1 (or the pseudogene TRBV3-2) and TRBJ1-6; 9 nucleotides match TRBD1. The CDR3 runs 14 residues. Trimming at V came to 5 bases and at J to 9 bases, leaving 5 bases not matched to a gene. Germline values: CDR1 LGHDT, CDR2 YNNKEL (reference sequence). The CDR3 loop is CASSGGTGFSPLHF. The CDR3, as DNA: TGTGCCAGCAGCGGCGGGACAGGGTTTTCACCCCTCCACTTT.

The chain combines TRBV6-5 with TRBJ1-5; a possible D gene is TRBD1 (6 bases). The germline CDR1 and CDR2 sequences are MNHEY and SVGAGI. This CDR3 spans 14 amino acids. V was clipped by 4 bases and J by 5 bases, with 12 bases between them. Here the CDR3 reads CASSFRDTYQPQHF. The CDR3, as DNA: TGTGCCAGCAGTTTCCGGGACACCTATCAGCCCCAGCATTTT.

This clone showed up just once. Here the CDR3 DNA reads TGTGCCAGCTGGCGGGGGAAGGACGGGGAGCTGTTTTTT. Translated, it gives CASWRGKDGELFF. The chain is built from TRBV27 and TRBJ2-2; 7 bases match TRBD2. CDR3 length: 13 amino acids. Germline CDR1 reads MNHEY; CDR2 reads SMNVEV (reference sequence). V lost 8 bases to trimming and J lost 7 bases; unmatched junction nucleotides: 7.

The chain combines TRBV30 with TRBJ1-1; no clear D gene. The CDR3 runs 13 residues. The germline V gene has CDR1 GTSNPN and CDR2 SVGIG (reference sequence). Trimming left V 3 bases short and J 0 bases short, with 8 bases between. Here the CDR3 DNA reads TGTGCCTGGAGGAGGCAGTTGAACACTGAAGCTTTCTTT. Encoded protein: CAWRRQLNTEAFF.

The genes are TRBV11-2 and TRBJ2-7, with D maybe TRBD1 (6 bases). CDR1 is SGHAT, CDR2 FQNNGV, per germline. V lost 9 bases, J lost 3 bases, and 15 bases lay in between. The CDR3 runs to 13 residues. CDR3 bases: TGTGCCAGTAACGGACAGCTGCGCTACGAGCAGTACTTC. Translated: CASNGQLRYEQYF.

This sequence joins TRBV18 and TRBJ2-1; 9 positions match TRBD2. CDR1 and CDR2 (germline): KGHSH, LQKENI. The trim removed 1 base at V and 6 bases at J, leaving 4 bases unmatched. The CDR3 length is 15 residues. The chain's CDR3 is CASSPLLAGLNEQFF. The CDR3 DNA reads TGTGCCAGCTCACCACTACTAGCGGGTCTCAATGAGCAGTTCTTC.

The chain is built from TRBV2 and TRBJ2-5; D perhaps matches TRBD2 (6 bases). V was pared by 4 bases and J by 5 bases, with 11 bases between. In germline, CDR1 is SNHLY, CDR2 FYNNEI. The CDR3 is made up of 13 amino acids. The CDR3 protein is CASSGGSGETQYF. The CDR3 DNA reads TGTGCCAGCAGTGGAGGCAGCGGGGAGACCCAGTACTTC.

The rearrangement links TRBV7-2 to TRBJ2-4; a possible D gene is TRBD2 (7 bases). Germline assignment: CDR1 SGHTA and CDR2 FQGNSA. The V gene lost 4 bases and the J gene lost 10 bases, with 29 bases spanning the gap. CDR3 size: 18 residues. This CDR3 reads CASSSPGWGGPRQGIQYF. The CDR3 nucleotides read TGTGCCAGCAGCTCTCCTGGATGGGGAGGGCCGAGGCAGGGGATTCAGTACTTC.

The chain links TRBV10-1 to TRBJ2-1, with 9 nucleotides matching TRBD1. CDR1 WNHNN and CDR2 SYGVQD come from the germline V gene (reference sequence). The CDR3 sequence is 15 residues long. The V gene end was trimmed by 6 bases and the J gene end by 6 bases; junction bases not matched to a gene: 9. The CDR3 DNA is TGCGCCAGCAGCCAGAGACAGGGGGGAGGCAATGAGCAGTTCTTC. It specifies CASSQRQGGGNEQFF.

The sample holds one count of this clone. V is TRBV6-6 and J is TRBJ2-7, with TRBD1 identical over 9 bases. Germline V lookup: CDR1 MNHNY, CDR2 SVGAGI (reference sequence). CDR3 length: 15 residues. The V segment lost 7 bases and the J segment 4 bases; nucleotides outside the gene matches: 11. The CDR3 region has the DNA TGTGCCAGCACCCCGGGACAGGGAATAGGTTACGAGCAGTACTTC. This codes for CASTPGQGIGYEQYF.

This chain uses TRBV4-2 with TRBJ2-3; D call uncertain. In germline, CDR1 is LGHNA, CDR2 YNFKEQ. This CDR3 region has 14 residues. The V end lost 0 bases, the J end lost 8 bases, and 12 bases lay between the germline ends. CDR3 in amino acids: CASSQEGASGTQYF. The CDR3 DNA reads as TGTGCCAGCAGCCAAGAGGGTGCCTCGGGTACGCAGTATTTT.

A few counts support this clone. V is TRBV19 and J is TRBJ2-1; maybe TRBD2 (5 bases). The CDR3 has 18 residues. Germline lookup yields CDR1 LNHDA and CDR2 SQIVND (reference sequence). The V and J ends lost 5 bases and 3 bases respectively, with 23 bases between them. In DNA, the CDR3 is TGTGCCAGTAGTCGCCCTCCCGTTGGTAGCGTAAACTACAATGAGCAGTTCTTC. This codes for CASSRPPVGSVNYNEQFF. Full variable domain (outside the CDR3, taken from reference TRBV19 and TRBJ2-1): DGGITQSPKYLFRKEGQNVTLSCEQNLNHDAMYWYRQDPGQGLRLIYYSQIVNDFQKGDIAEGYSVSREKKESFPLTVTSAQKNPTAFYLCASSRPPVGSVNYNEQFFGPGTRLTVL.

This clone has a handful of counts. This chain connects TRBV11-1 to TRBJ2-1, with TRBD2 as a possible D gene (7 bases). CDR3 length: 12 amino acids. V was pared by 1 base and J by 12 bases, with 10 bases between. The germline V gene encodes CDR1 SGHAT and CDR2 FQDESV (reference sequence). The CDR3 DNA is TGTGCCAGCAGCTTAGAGAGGGGGGGGCAGTTCTTC. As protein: CASSLERGGQFF.

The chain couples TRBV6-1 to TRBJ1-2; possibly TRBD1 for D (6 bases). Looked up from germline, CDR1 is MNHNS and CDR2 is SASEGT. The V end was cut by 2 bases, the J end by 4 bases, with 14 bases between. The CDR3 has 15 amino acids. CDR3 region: CASSESRGGAYGYTF. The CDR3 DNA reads TGTGCCAGCAGTGAAAGCCGAGGGGGGGCCTATGGCTACACCTTC.